The 25 T cell receptor beta chains below come from one sample, sequenced in a study of tumor-infiltrating lymphocytes in oesophageal squamous cell carcinoma. TCRdb recomputed calls from the PCR reads with MiXCR, one row per CDR3 protein. The sample consists of more than 9,500 distinct CDR3 sequences, around half of them appearing once. Input material: esophageal tumor tissue. All receptors derive from a male donor with esophageal squamous cell carcinoma.

The table lists this clonotype with many counts. The rearrangement uses TRBV5-1 and TRBJ2-3; D might be TRBD1 or TRBD2, each matching 6 bases. Looked up from germline, CDR1 is SGHRS and CDR2 is YFSETQ. The CDR3 has 16 amino acids. V gave up 4 bases and J gave up 2 bases, with 17 bases separating them. The CDR3, as DNA: TGCGCCAGCAGCCCTGAGGGGGGAGTAATCACAGATACGCAGTATTTT. It specifies CASSPEGGVITDTQYF.

This clonotype has a handful of counts. The rearrangement links TRBV6-1 to TRBJ1-1; D unclear. The CDR3 is 13 residues long. V was clipped by 7 bases and J by 4 bases, with 13 bases between them. Per the germline V gene, CDR1 is MNHNS and CDR2 is SASEGT. CDR3 loop: CASKDKQFTEAFF. CDR3 nucleotide sequence: TGTGCCAGCAAGGATAAACAGTTCACTGAAGCTTTCTTT.

The chain joins TRBV7-8 to TRBJ2-4, with D uncertain. The J call may be incorrect, as the DNA end agrees better with TRBJ2-7. Germline V gives CDR1 SGHVS, CDR2 FQNEAQ. The CDR3 is 13 residues long. This CDR3 is CASESLSSDEQYF. Here the CDR3 DNA reads TGTGCCAGCGAGTCCCTTAGTTCGGACGAGCAGTACTTC.

The chain joins TRBV28 to TRBJ1-4; 10 nucleotides agree with TRBD2. Near its end, the DNA agrees better with TRBJ2-2, so the J call may be wrong. The CDR3 runs to 14 residues. Germline assignment: CDR1 MDHEN and CDR2 SYDVKM. The CDR3: CATSGGDPLRELFF. The CDR3 DNA is TGTGCCACCAGCGGGGGGGATCCCCTGAGGGAGCTGTTTTTT.

The chain combines TRBV7-9 with TRBJ2-6, with D perhaps matching TRBD1 or TRBD2 (6 bases each). The CDR3 sequence is 20 residues long. Trimming took 3 bases from V and 0 from J, leaving 21 bases between them. The germline V gene encodes CDR1 SEHNR and CDR2 FQNEAQ (reference sequence). The CDR3 DNA sequence: TGTGCCAGCAGCTTCGTTTCTGCGGGGACACCTTTCTCTGGGGCCAACGTCCTGACTTTC. Translated: CASSFVSAGTPFSGANVLTF.

Remarks on this clonotype: No conserved phenylalanine or tryptophan ends this CDR3, so it is likely a read error. The DNA is omitted, as the CDR3 cannot be located on it reliably, and the CDR3 follows TCRdb's listing. CDR3 sequence reads: CAISELGLAG. The genes are TRBV10-3 and TRBJ1-6. CDR1 and CDR2 (germline): ENHRY, SYGVKD. The CDR3 region is 10 residues in length, termini included.

A note on this clonotype: This may arise from a read error, as a much more abundant clone is one base away. The CDR3 reads CASSGEYEQFF. DNA for the CDR3: TGCGCCAGCAGTGGAGAGTACGAGCAGTTCTTC. The chain has TRBV5-1 and TRBJ2-1; D unclear. Trimming shortened V by 5 bases and J by 10 bases, and 10 bases separated the two germline ends. Germline V gene data show CDR1 as SGHRS and CDR2 as YFSETQ. The CDR3 sequence is 11 residues long.

The rearrangement links TRBV12-3 or TRBV12-4 to TRBJ2-2; the D gene is possibly TRBD1 (5 bases). The CDR3 covers 15 residues. V lost 3 bases to trimming and J lost 1 base, with 9 bases between them. The CDR3 loop reads CASSLGQENTGELFF. The CDR3 DNA reads as TGTGCCAGCAGTTTGGGGCAGGAGAACACCGGGGAGCTGTTTTTT.

This clonotype was seen a few times. With a much larger clone just one base away, this may be a read error. The genes are TRBV5-6 and TRBJ2-5; TRBD2 aligns across 9 bases. V was clipped by 0 bases and J by 11 bases; unmatched bases: 20. This CDR3 comprises 18 residues. Looked up from germline, CDR1 is SGHDT and CDR2 is YYEEEE. The CDR3 coding sequence is TGTGCCAGCAGCTTGGGTAGTCTAGCGGGATTCGGCTACAATGAGCAGTACTTC. Translation gives CASSLGSLAGFGYNEQYF.

The V call is TRBV6-6, the J call TRBJ2-5; a weak D match, TRBD2 (5 bases). Germline V gene data show CDR1 as MNHNY and CDR2 as SVGAGI (reference sequence). There are 14 residues in the CDR3. Between the trimmed V and J ends, which lost 5 bases and 2 bases, there was a span of 12 bases. As DNA, the CDR3 is TGTGCCAGCAGTGAGGGATTTTGGCAAGAGACCCAGTACTTC. Its protein is CASSEGFWQETQYF.

J is TRBJ2-5 and V is TRBV7-2, with 12 bases matching TRBD2. The J call is in doubt because the DNA end fits TRBJ2-7 better. Per germline, CDR1 SGHTA and CDR2 FQGNSA. The CDR3 is 16 residues long. The CDR3 loop is CASRKTSGSVSYEQYF. The CDR3 DNA sequence: TGTGCCAGCAGGAAGACTAGCGGGAGTGTGTCCTACGAGCAGTACTTC.

The chain links TRBV7-2 to TRBJ2-2, with D unclear. Trimming removed 0 bases at V and 4 bases at J, with 9 bases between. The CDR3 has 15 residues. Germline CDR1 and CDR2: SGHTA and FQGNSA. The CDR3 loop is CASSLALESTGELFF. The CDR3 DNA is TGTGCCAGCAGCTTAGCCCTAGAGTCCACCGGGGAGCTGTTTTTT.

This chain connects TRBV24-1 to TRBJ2-7, with D possibly called TRBD1 or TRBD2 (5 bases each). Matching the DNA end better, TRBJ2-1 makes the J call doubtful. The CDR3 sequence is 14 residues long. Germline assignment: CDR1 KGHDR and CDR2 SFDVKD. The CDR3 nucleotides are TGTGCCACCAGTGATGGGGGTACCTACAATGAGCAGTTCTTC. As protein: CATSDGGTYNEQFF.

The chain couples TRBV27 to TRBJ2-7, with D possibly being TRBD1 (6 bases). The V end was cut by 1 base, the J end by 1 base, with 14 bases between. Germline V gene sequence: CDR1 MNHEY, CDR2 SMNVEV (reference sequence). The CDR3 totals 16 residues. DNA of the CDR3: TGTGCCAGCAGTTTATACGGCAGGGGCCCTTCCTACGAGCAGTACTTC. It yields the protein CASSLYGRGPSYEQYF.

There are a few counts of this clonotype. The CDR3 loop is CASSFGYEQYF. Written as DNA, the CDR3 is TGTGCCAGCAGTTTCGGCTACGAGCAGTACTTC. The rearrangement joins TRBV12-3 or TRBV12-4 to TRBJ2-6; D not resolved. The J call may be in error: the DNA end matches TRBJ2-7 better. There are 11 residues in the CDR3.

V and J are TRBV5-1 and TRBJ2-2; TRBD2 might be the D (7 bases). The germline CDR1 and CDR2 sequences are SGHRS and YFSETQ. Between the trimmed V and J ends, which lost 4 bases and 2 bases, there was a span of 15 bases. The length of the CDR3 is 16 residues. The CDR3 spells CASSGGAPTNTGELFF. Here the CDR3 DNA reads TGCGCCAGCAGCGGGGGGGCACCTACAAACACCGGGGAGCTGTTTTTT.

V gene TRBV7-2 combines with J gene TRBJ2-4, with no clear D. The J call may be faulty, since TRBJ1-2 better matches the DNA end. From germline, CDR1 is SGHTA and CDR2 FQGNSA. The CDR3 contains 13 residues. In nucleotides, the CDR3 is TGTGCCAGCAGCTTAGTAGGGAATGGTGGCTACACCTTC. Translated, it gives CASSLVGNGGYTF.

J is TRBJ2-1 and V is TRBV7-9, with TRBD2 matching over 7 bases. CDR1 is SEHNR and CDR2 is FQNEAQ in the germline V gene (reference sequence). The V segment lost 5 bases and the J segment 2 bases; nucleotides outside the gene matches: 9. The CDR3 extends over 16 amino acids. The CDR3 sequence is CASSPASSGTYNEQFF. In nucleotides, the CDR3 is TGTGCCAGCAGCCCCGCCTCTAGCGGAACCTACAATGAGCAGTTCTTC.

The rearrangement links TRBV5-1 to TRBJ2-3; the match to TRBD1 covers 9 bases. Judging by the DNA end, TRBJ2-7 fits better; the J call may be wrong. This CDR3 has 15 amino acids. Germline CDR1 reads SGHRS; CDR2 reads YFSETQ. Here the CDR3 reads CASSFTGGATYEQYF. DNA for the CDR3: TGCGCCAGCAGCTTTACAGGGGGCGCGACCTACGAGCAGTACTTC.

This clonotype occurred many times. The chain has TRBV28 and TRBJ2-7, with D possibly matching TRBD1 (6 bases). This CDR3 has 15 amino acids. V lost 4 bases, J lost 2 bases, and 15 bases lay in between. Germline V gives CDR1 MDHEN, CDR2 SYDVKM. The CDR3 DNA follows: TGTGCCAGCAGTTCAATTCACAGGGTGGCCTACGAGCAGTACTTC. It specifies CASSSIHRVAYEQYF.

By its share, this clonotype is medium-sized. This sequence joins TRBV28 and TRBJ2-3, with 7 bases matching TRBD1. With V trimmed by 7 bases and J by 1 base, 8 bases remained unmatched. The CDR3 runs to 15 residues. Germline V lookup: CDR1 MDHEN, CDR2 SYDVKM. Written as DNA, the CDR3 is TGTGCCAGCATCGAGGGGGCAGGGGGCACAGATACGCAGTATTTT. It is translated as CASIEGAGGTDTQYF.

This rearrangement joins TRBV7-8 to TRBJ2-1; TRBD2 matches at 9 bases. The end of the DNA fits TRBJ2-7 better, so the J call may be wrong. Germline CDR1 and CDR2: SGHVS and FQNEAQ. The CDR3 length is 17 residues. CDR3 nucleotide sequence: TGTGCCAGCAGCTTAGTCAGGCGTAGCGGGGGTCTCTACGAGCAGTACTTC. Its translation: CASSLVRRSGGLYEQYF.

The chain uses TRBV12-3 or TRBV12-4 and TRBJ1-5; weak D call: TRBD1 (6 bases). Trimming removed 4 bases from V and 4 bases from J, with 11 bases in between. The CDR3 runs to 14 residues. CDR3: CASSSGQQNQPQHF. CDR3 coding DNA: TGTGCCAGCAGTTCCGGACAGCAGAATCAGCCCCAGCATTTT.

The V call is TRBV6-8, the J call TRBJ1-1, with TRBD1 as a possible D gene (5 bases). The V gene's germline CDR1 is MNHGY and CDR2 SAAAGT. Trimming shortened V by 2 bases and J by 0 bases, and 16 bases separated the two germline ends. This CDR3 has 17 residues. The CDR3 region has the DNA TGTGCCAGCAGTTACCTCCTGACAGACCCATTGAACACTGAAGCTTTCTTT. It translates to CASSYLLTDPLNTEAFF.

This clonotype appeared many times. The chain recombines TRBV5-1 with TRBJ2-1; D ambiguous. CDR1 is SGHRS and CDR2 is YFSETQ in the germline V gene. Trimming stripped 2 bases from V and 0 bases from J, with 9 bases between. This CDR3 region has 15 residues. CDR3 in amino acids: CASSLDPGSYNEQFF. Written as DNA, the CDR3 is TGCGCCAGCAGCTTAGACCCGGGCTCCTACAATGAGCAGTTCTTC.